Each of the 14 T cell receptor beta chains below was sequenced from the same sample in a study of radiotherapy plus CTLA-4 blockade in lung cancer. Sequenced by immunoSEQ multiplex PCR; TCRdb stores in-frame clones only, minus some. The sample lists about 49,000 clones, about 85% occurring once. The input for sequencing was peripheral blood, taken from a patient treated with radiotherapy plus ipilimumab. The receptors here all came from a human donor with non-small cell lung cancer whose response to radiotherapy plus ipilimumab could not be evaluated.

The chain couples TRBV5-1 to TRBJ2-7; 11 positions match TRBD2. Trimming took 3 bases from V and 3 from J; bases not matched to a gene: 5. The CDR3 covers 15 residues. CDR1 and CDR2 (germline): SGHRS, YFSETQ. CDR3: CASSYTGLAGYEQYF. CDR3 bases: TGCGCCAGCAGCTATACAGGACTAGCGGGCTACGAGCAGTACTTC.

The chain is built from TRBV4-3 and TRBJ2-7; 12 bases line up with TRBD2. Germline V lookup: CDR1 LGHNA, CDR2 YSLEER. The CDR3 extends over 16 amino acids. With 4 bases clipped from V and 1 base from J, the junction kept 5 bases outside the gene matches. The chain's CDR3 is CASSREGTSGSYEQYF. CDR3 bases: TGCGCCAGCAGCCGGGAGGGGACTAGCGGGTCCTACGAGCAGTACTTC.

The table lists this clone with a count of one. The chain carries TRBV19 and TRBJ2-7, with a tentative D call TRBD2 (6 bases). The CDR3 has 14 amino acids. CDR1 is LNHDA, CDR2 SQIVND, per germline (reference sequence). V gave up 5 bases and J gave up 0 bases, with 11 bases separating them. CDR3 sequence: CASSRSGSSYEQYF. The CDR3 region has the DNA TGTGCCAGTAGTCGGTCCGGGAGCTCCTACGAGCAGTACTTC.

The chain has TRBV29-1 and TRBJ2-7, with 8 bases lining up with TRBD1. V was pared by 0 bases and J by 3 bases, with 4 bases of the junction left unmatched. The CDR3 covers 14 residues. Looked up from germline, CDR1 is SQVTM and CDR2 is ANQGSEA. CDR3 nucleotide sequence: TGCAGCGTTGAAGAGGGGACAGGCAACTACGAGCAGTACTTC. Translation gives CSVEEGTGNYEQYF.

The chain joins TRBV28 to TRBJ2-7; 8 positions match TRBD2. V shed 1 base, J shed 1 base, and the junction held 12 bases outside the gene matches. Germline-derived CDR1 and CDR2 are MDHEN and SYDVKM. The CDR3 loop spans 18 amino acids. The CDR3 loop is CASSLFGGRTAVSYEQYF. CDR3 coding DNA: TGTGCCAGCAGTTTATTCGGCGGGAGGACGGCCGTTTCCTACGAGCAGTACTTC.

The CDR3 bases are TGCGCCAGCAGCTCGGAAAAGACTCCGAGGAACACCGGGGAGCTGTTTTTT. The encoded protein is CASSSEKTPRNTGELFF. This chain connects TRBV5-1 to TRBJ2-2; no definite D call. V lost 3 bases, J lost 1 base, and 16 bases lay in between. The CDR3 consists of 17 residues. The germline V gene encodes CDR1 SGHRS and CDR2 YFSETQ.

This chain joins TRBV27 and TRBJ2-7, with D possibly matching TRBD1 (5 bases). Per the germline V gene, CDR1 is MNHEY and CDR2 is SMNVEV (reference sequence). The CDR3 has 13 amino acids. With 0 bases removed from V and 8 bases from J, the gap between germline ends came to 11 bases. The CDR3 DNA reads as TGTGCCAGCAGTTTATCAGACAGATCTCAGCAGTACTTC. Translation: CASSLSDRSQQYF.

The chain combines TRBV7-2 with TRBJ2-3, with 8 bases lining up with TRBD2. CDR1 and CDR2 from the germline V gene are SGHTA and FQGNSA. V lost 5 bases, J lost 6 bases, and 7 bases stayed unmatched. This CDR3 has 14 residues. CDR3 amino acids: CASSEAGVADTQYF. The CDR3 bases are TGTGCCAGCAGCGAAGCGGGAGTAGCCGATACGCAGTATTTT.

This chain links TRBV27 with TRBJ1-2; no clear D gene. The CDR3 spans 13 residues. From germline, CDR1 is MNHEY and CDR2 SMNVEV (reference sequence). V dropped 0 bases and J dropped 3 bases, with 5 bases sitting between them. This chain's CDR3 is CASSLSADYGYTF. CDR3 in DNA: TGTGCCAGCAGTTTATCGGCAGACTATGGCTACACCTTC.

The chain combines TRBV19 with TRBJ1-1; D is ambiguous. Germline loops: CDR1 LNHDA, CDR2 SQIVND (reference sequence). V was trimmed by 2 bases and J by 1 base, leaving 8 bases between them. The CDR3 sequence is 14 residues long. The CDR3, as DNA: TGTGCCAGTAGTATAAGAGGGTGGAACACTGAAGCTTTCTTT. Translation gives CASSIRGWNTEAFF.

This clone was counted a few times. The V gene is TRBV4-1, the J gene TRBJ2-1, with D possibly TRBD1 on 6 matching bases. The CDR3 extends over 16 amino acids. The germline V and J ends were trimmed by 4 bases and 6 bases, with 19 bases remaining between them. Germline CDR1 is MGHRA and CDR2 is YSYEKL. The CDR3 sequence: CASSPVGQPGVNEQFF. The DNA of the CDR3 is TGCGCCAGCAGCCCCGTTGGACAGCCAGGGGTCAATGAGCAGTTCTTC.

This clone was found once. This chain uses TRBV15 with TRBJ2-2; D is undetermined. V lost 1 base and J lost 2, with 8 bases in between. Germline CDR1 is LNHNV and CDR2 is YYDKDF (reference sequence). This CDR3 spans 15 amino acids. The CDR3, as DNA: TGTGCCACCAGCAGAGGTGGAGTAAACACCGGGGAGCTGTTTTTT. Encoded protein: CATSRGGVNTGELFF.

The chain is built from TRBV28 and TRBJ1-1; 9 bases fit TRBD1. CDR1 is MDHEN, CDR2 SYDVKM, per germline. V lost 6 bases, J lost 4 bases, and 9 bases stayed unmatched. The CDR3 consists of 15 residues. CDR3 sequence reads: CASSLNRGRGTEAFF. The CDR3 DNA follows: TGTGCCAGCAGCCTTAACAGGGGGCGCGGCACTGAAGCTTTCTTT.

This rearrangement joins TRBV6-1 to TRBJ1-5, with D maybe TRBD1 (5 bases). In germline, CDR1 is MNHNS, CDR2 SASEGT. Between the trimmed V and J ends, which lost 5 bases and 2 bases, there was a span of 13 bases. The CDR3 is 15 residues long. CDR3 region: CASSTSGYRNQPQHF. The CDR3, as DNA: TGTGCCAGCAGTACTTCAGGGTATCGCAATCAGCCCCAGCATTTT.